A single sample is the source of the 15 T cell receptor beta chains below, sequenced in a study of T cells in Graves' hyperthyroidism and ophthalmopathy. What was amplified from RNA transcripts were TCR beta CDR3 regions. With the HTBI primer set, the TCR CDR3 went through a first round of RT-PCR. TCRdb recomputed calls from the multiplex PCR reads with MiXCR, one row per CDR3 protein. The table shows 560,000 or so distinct CDR3 sequences, with about 45% occurring only once. Sample: peripheral blood or thyroid tissue (not recorded which). The receptors stem from a woman between 18 and 29 years old with Graves' hyperthyroidism.

This clonotype was detected ten times or more. The chain links TRBV5-1 to TRBJ1-1, with TRBD1 as a possible D gene (6 bases). Germline V lookup: CDR1 SGHRS, CDR2 YFSETQ. This CDR3 is 15 amino acids long. V lost 4 bases, J lost 8 bases, and 21 bases lay in between. The CDR3 bases are TGCGCCAGCAGCCTTGGTCCAGGGGTCGTGCACGAAGCTTTCTTT. As protein: CASSLGPGVVHEAFF.

This clonotype was recorded many times. The chain is built from TRBV7-9 and TRBJ2-5; 7 nucleotides line up with TRBD1. The trim removed 5 bases at V and 2 bases at J, leaving 8 bases unmatched. The CDR3 length is 15 residues. Looked up from germline, CDR1 is SEHNR and CDR2 is FQNEAQ (reference sequence). The CDR3 coding sequence is TGTGCCAGCAGCCTACCGGGACAGACTCAAGAGACCCAGTACTTC. This sequence encodes CASSLPGQTQETQYF. The full variable domain, with the rest looked up from reference TRBV7-9 and TRBJ2-5, is DTGVSQNPRHKITKRGQNVTFRCDPISEHNRLYWYRQTLGQGPEFLTYFQNEAQLEKSRLLSDRFSAERPKGSFSTLEIQRTEQGDSAMYLCASSLPGQTQETQYFGPGTRLLVL.

The chain joins TRBV29-1 to TRBJ1-4, with 10 bases identical to TRBD1. The CDR3 is 14 amino acids. The V and J ends lost 8 bases and 5 bases, in that order; junction bases with no gene match: 8. Germline V gene sequence: CDR1 SQVTM, CDR2 ANQGSEA. DNA for the CDR3: TGCAGCTCACTTAAGGACAGGGGGAATGAAAAACTGTTTTTT. Protein: CSSLKDRGNEKLFF.

Remarks on this clonotype: A much larger clone differs by one base, so this may be a read error. V is TRBV2 and J is TRBJ2-5; the match to TRBD2 covers 9 bases. The CDR3 runs 14 residues. From germline, CDR1 is SNHLY and CDR2 FYNNEI. The V and J ends lost 3 bases and 5 bases, in that order; junction bases with no gene match: 4. CDR3 in amino acids: CASSDLAGRETQYF. CDR3 DNA: TGTGCCAGCAGTGACCTAGCGGGAAGGGAGACCCAGTACTTC.

In this sample, this clonotype turned up once. The chain recombines TRBV2 with TRBJ2-1, with 14 bases lining up with TRBD2. The CDR3 consists of 17 residues. Germline V lookup: CDR1 SNHLY, CDR2 FYNNEI. V trimming: 1 base; J trimming: 9 bases; junction bases outside the gene matches: 8. In DNA, the CDR3 is TGTGCCAGCAGTGAAGTGGGGGGACTAGCGGGAGTAGGTGAGCAGTTCTTC. This encodes CASSEVGGLAGVGEQFF.

CDR3 protein: CASATAAYEQYF. The CDR3, as DNA: TGTGCCAGTGCGACAGCAGCCTACGAGCAGTACTTC. The chain recombines TRBV7-9 with TRBJ2-7; weak D call: TRBD1 (5 bases). Germline loops: CDR1 SEHNR, CDR2 FQNEAQ (reference sequence). V was trimmed by 9 bases and J by 2 bases, leaving 11 bases between them. The CDR3 runs 12 residues.

The chain is built from TRBV5-1 and TRBJ2-7; 11 bases are shared with TRBD2. The CDR3 loop spans 15 amino acids. V was pared by 0 bases and J by 7 bases, with 6 bases of the junction left unmatched. Germline values: CDR1 SGHRS, CDR2 YFSETQ. The CDR3 nucleotides are TGCGCCAGCAGCTTGGAACTAGCGGGAGTAGGAGAGCAGTACTTC. This sequence encodes CASSLELAGVGEQYF.

Notes on this clonotype: A single base separates this from a much larger clone, so it may be a read error. V and J are TRBV10-3 and TRBJ1-1, with 7 bases that match TRBD1. The CDR3 runs 15 residues. Germline CDR1 and CDR2: ENHRY and SYGVKD. The V segment lost 4 bases and the J segment 4 bases; nucleotides outside the gene matches: 9. Here the CDR3 DNA reads TGTGCCATCAGTGCGACAGGGTCAGGGGGCACTGAAGCTTTCTTT. Its translation: CAISATGSGGTEAFF.

The table lists this clonotype with many counts. V gene TRBV11-2 combines with J gene TRBJ2-2; D gene uncertain. The germline V gene encodes CDR1 SGHAT and CDR2 FQNNGV. V dropped 5 bases and J dropped 3 bases, with 7 bases sitting between them. This CDR3 has 13 amino acids. The chain's CDR3 is CASSPMDTGELFF. DNA for the CDR3: TGTGCCAGCAGCCCGATGGACACCGGGGAGCTGTTTTTT.

V usage is TRBV7-2 and J usage is TRBJ2-7, with 7 nucleotides matching TRBD1. V lost 5 bases and J lost 7; bases outside the gene matches: 17. Germline-derived CDR1 and CDR2 are SGHTA and FQGNSA. The CDR3 spans 16 residues. CDR3 in amino acids: CASSRVGTANTGEQYF. The CDR3 bases are TGTGCCAGCAGCCGAGTCGGGACAGCGAACACCGGGGAGCAGTACTTC.

This clonotype was found a few times. V usage is TRBV7-8 and J usage is TRBJ2-5; D assignment may be TRBD1 or TRBD2 (5 bases each). Germline V gene lookup returns CDR1 SGHVS and CDR2 FQNEAQ. With 2 bases removed from V and 4 bases from J, the gap between germline ends came to 14 bases. The CDR3 covers 15 residues. The CDR3 nucleotides are TGTGCCAGCAGCTTAAAGCTCGGGGCTGGAGAGACCCAGTACTTC. Protein product: CASSLKLGAGETQYF.

The J gene is TRBJ2-2, the V gene TRBV29-1; 8 bases line up with TRBD2. Losses at the gene ends were 5 bases for V and 6 bases for J; bases not matched to a gene: 8. Germline V gene lookup returns CDR1 SQVTM and CDR2 ANQGSEA. This CDR3 has 14 residues. CDR3 loop: CSVHREREPGELFF. The CDR3 DNA reads as TGCAGCGTTCATCGGGAGCGGGAGCCCGGGGAGCTGTTTTTT.

Concerning this clonotype itself: A much larger clone differs from this one at a single base, so this may be a read error. The V gene is TRBV7-1, the J gene TRBJ2-2; possibly TRBD2 for D (5 bases). TRBV7-1 carries the ORF label, with uncertain function. The CDR3 contains 15 residues. The V end lost 0 bases, the J end lost 7 bases, and 12 bases lay between the germline ends. The CDR3 protein is CASSSASTAGGELFF. The CDR3 DNA follows: TGTGCCAGCAGCTCAGCGTCGACGGCGGGCGGGGAGCTGTTTTTT.

The CDR3 loop reads CASSGLAGADEQYF. CDR3 bases: TGTGCCAGCAGCGGACTAGCGGGAGCGGACGAGCAGTACTTC. The chain uses TRBV6-1 and TRBJ2-7, with 13 bases that match TRBD2. The CDR3 sequence is 14 residues long. CDR1 MNHNS and CDR2 SASEGT come from the germline V gene. Trimming at V came to 6 bases and at J to 5 bases, leaving 4 bases not matched to a gene.

The V call is TRBV2, the J call TRBJ2-7; 7 bases agree with TRBD2. Per the germline V gene, CDR1 is SNHLY and CDR2 is FYNNEI. There are 15 residues in the CDR3. Trimming cost V 7 bases and J 3 bases; bases outside gene matches: 12. CDR3: CASTRGPGGSYEQYF. The CDR3 nucleotides read TGTGCCAGCACCCGGGGTCCGGGAGGTAGCTACGAGCAGTACTTC.